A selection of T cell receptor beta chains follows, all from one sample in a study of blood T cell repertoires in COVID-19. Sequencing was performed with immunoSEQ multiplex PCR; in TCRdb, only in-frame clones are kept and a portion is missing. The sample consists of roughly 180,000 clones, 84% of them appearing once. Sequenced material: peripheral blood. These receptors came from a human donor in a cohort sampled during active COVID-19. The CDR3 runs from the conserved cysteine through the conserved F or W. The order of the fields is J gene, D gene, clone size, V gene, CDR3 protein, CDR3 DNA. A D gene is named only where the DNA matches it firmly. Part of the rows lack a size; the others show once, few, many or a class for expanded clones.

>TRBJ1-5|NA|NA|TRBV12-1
CASSFRVNQPQHF
TGTGCCAGCAGCTTTCGGGTCAATCAGCCCCAGCATTTT
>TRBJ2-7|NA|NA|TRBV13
CASSLGPRLGEQYF
TGTGCCAGCAGCTTAGGCCCCAGACTTGGCGAGCAGTACTTC
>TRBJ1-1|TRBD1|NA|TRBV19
CASRVDRDTEAFF
TGTGCCAGTAGAGTGGACAGGGACACTGAAGCTTTCTTT
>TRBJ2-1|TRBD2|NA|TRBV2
CASRVLPSGGANEQFF
TGTGCCAGCAGAGTGCTTCCTAGCGGGGGGGCCAATGAGCAGTTCTTC
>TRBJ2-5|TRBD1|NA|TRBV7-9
CASSPGTGGKETQYF
TGTGCCAGCAGCCCGGGGACAGGGGGTAAAGAGACCCAGTACTTC
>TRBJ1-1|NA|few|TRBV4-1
CASSHIANTEAFF
TGCGCCAGCAGTCACATAGCGAACACTGAAGCTTTCTTT
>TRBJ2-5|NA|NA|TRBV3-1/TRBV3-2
CASSQDYSTETQYF
TGTGCCAGCAGCCAAGATTACAGTACGGAGACCCAGTACTTC
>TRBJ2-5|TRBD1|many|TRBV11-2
CASSLVQGSGETQYF
TGTGCCAGCAGCTTAGTACAGGGGTCGGGGGAGACCCAGTACTTC
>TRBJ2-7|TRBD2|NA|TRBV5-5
CASSLSGGNLGYEQYF
TGTGCCAGCAGCTTATCGGGGGGGAATCTAGGGTACGAGCAGTACTTC
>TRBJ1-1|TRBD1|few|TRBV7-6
CASSVGQGDTEAFF
TGTGCCAGCAGCGTGGGACAGGGGGACACTGAAGCTTTCTTT
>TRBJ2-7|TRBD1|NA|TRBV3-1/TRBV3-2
CASSQQGARNEQYF
TGTGCCAGCAGCCAACAGGGGGCGAGGAACGAGCAGTACTTC
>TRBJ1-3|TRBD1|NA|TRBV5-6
CASSFGTGAPGNTIYF
TGTGCCAGCAGCTTCGGGACAGGGGCGCCCGGAAACACCATATATTTT
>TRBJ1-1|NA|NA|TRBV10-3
CAISDLQGFVNTEAFF
TGTGCCATCAGCGACCTTCAGGGCTTTGTGAACACTGAAGCTTTCTTT
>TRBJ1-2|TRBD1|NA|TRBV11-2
CASSPGTGAYGYTF
TGTGCCAGCAGCCCCGGGACAGGGGCCTATGGCTACACCTTC
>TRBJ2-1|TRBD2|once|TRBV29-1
CSVEDGTSGDYNEQFF
TGCAGCGTTGAAGATGGGACTAGCGGGGACTACAATGAGCAGTTCTTC
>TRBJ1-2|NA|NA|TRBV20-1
CSASTSRVGGYTF
TGCAGTGCTAGTACCTCCCGAGTCGGTGGCTACACCTTC